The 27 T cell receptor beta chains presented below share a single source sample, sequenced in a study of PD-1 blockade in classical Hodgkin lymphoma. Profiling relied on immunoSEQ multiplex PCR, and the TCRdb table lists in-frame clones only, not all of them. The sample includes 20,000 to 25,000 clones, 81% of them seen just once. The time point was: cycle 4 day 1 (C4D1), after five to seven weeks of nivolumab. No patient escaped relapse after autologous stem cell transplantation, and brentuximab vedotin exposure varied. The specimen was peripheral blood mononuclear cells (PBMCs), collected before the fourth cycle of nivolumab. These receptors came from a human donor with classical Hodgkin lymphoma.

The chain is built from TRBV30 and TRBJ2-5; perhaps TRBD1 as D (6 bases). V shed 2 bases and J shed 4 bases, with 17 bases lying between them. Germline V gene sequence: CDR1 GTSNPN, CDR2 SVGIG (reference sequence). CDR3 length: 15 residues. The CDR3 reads CAWSPGVAVRETQYF. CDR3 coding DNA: TGTGCCTGGAGTCCAGGGGTTGCGGTGCGAGAGACCCAGTACTTC.

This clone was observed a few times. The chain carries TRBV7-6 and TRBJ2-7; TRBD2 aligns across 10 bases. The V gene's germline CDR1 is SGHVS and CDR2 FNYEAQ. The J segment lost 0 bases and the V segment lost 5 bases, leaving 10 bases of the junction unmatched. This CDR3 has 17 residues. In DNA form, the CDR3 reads TGTGCCAGCAGCCCGCTCTTAGCGGGAGGAGGCTCCTACGAGCAGTACTTC. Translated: CASSPLLAGGGSYEQYF.

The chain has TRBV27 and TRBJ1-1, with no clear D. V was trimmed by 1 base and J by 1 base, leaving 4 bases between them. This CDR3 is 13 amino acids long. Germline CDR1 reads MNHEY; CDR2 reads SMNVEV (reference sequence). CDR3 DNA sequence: TGTGCCAGCAGTTTATACTCGAACACTGAAGCTTTCTTT. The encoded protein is CASSLYSNTEAFF.

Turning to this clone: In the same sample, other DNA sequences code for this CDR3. The DNA of the CDR3 is TGTGCCAGCAGCGTTGGGTCCTATAATTCACCCCTCCACTTT. This encodes CASSVGSYNSPLHF. The J gene is TRBJ1-6, the V gene TRBV9; D is unclear. Germline-derived CDR1 and CDR2 are SGDLS and YYNGEE. Trimming removed 2 bases from V and 1 base from J, with 4 bases in between. This CDR3 region has 14 residues.

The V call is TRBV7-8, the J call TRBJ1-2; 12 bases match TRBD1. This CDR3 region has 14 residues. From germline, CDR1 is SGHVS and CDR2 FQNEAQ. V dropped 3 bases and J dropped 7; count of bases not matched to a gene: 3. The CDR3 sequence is CASSFGTGGFGYTF. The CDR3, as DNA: TGTGCCAGCAGCTTCGGGACAGGGGGCTTTGGCTACACCTTC.

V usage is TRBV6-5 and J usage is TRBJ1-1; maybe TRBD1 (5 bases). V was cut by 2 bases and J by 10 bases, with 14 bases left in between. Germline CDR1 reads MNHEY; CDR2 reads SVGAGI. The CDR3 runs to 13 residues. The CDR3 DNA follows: TGTGCCAGCAGTTACGGGCCAGGGAATTCAGCTTTCTTT. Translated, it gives CASSYGPGNSAFF.

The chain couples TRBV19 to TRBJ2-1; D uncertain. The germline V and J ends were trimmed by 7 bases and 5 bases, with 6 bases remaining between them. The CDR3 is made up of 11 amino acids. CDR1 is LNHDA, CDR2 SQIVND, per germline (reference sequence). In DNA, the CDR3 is TGTGCCAGTACCTTTGACAATGAGCAGTTCTTC. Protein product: CASTFDNEQFF.

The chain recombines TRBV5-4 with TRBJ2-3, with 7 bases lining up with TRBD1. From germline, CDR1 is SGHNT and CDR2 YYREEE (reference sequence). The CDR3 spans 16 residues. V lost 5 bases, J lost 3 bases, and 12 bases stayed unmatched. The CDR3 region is CASSSSSRGITDTQYF. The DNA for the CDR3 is TGTGCCAGCAGTTCCTCAAGCAGGGGGATAACAGATACGCAGTATTTT.

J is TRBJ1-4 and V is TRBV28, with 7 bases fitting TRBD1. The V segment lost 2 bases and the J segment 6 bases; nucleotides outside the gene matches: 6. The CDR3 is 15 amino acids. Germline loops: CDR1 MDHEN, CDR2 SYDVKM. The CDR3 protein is CASSLTTGIHEKLFF. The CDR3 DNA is TGTGCCAGCAGTTTAACGACAGGGATTCATGAAAAACTGTTTTTT.

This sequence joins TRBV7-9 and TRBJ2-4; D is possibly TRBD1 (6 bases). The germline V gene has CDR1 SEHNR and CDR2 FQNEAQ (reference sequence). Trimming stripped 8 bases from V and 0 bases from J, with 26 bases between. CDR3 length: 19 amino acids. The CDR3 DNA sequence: TGTGCCAGCGAAACCGGGACATTGCAGAATCGTCTAGCCAAAAACATTCAGTACTTC. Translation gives CASETGTLQNRLAKNIQYF.

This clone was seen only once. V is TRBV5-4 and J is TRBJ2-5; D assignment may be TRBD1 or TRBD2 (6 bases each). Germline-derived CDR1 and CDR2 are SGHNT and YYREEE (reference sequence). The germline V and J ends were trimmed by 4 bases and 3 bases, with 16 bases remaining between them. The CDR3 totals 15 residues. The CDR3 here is CASSRPSGEEETQYF. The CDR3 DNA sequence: TGTGCCAGCAGCCGACCGTCAGGGGAGGAAGAGACCCAGTACTTC.

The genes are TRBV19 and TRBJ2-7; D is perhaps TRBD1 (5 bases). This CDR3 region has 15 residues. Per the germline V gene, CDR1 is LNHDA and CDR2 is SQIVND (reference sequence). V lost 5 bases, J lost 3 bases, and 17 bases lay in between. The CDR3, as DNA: TGTGCCAGTAGTCTTACGGCGTCTCAGGGCTACGAGCAGTACTTC. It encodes CASSLTASQGYEQYF.

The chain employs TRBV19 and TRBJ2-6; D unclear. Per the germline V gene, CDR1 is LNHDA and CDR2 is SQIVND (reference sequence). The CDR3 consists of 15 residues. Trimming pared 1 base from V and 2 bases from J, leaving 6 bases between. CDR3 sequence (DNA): TGTGCCAGTAGTATAGCCCACACTGGGGCCAACGTCCTGACTTTC. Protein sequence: CASSIAHTGANVLTF.

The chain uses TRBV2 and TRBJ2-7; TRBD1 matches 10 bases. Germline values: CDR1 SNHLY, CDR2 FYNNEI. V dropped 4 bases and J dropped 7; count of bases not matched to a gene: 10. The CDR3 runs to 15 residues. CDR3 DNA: TGTGCCAGCAGTGGGCAGGACAGGGGGGGCGGGGAGCAGTACTTC. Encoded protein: CASSGQDRGGGEQYF. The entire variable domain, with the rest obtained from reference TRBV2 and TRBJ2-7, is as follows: EPEVTQTPSHQVTQMGQEVILRCVPISNHLYFYWYRQILGQKVEFLVSFYNNEISEKSEIFDDQFSVERPDGSNFTLKIRSTKLEDSAMYFCASSGQDRGGGEQYFGPGTRLTVT.

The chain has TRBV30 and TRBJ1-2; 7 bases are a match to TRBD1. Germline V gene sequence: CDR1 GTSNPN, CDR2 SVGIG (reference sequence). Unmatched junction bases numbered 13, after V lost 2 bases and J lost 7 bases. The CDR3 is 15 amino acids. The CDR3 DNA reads TGTGCCTGGAGTAAGTTAGACAGGGATTATTCTGGCTACACCTTC. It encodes CAWSKLDRDYSGYTF. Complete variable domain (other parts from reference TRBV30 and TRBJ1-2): SQTIHQWPATLVQPVGSPLSLECTVEGTSNPNLYWYRQAAGRGLQLLFYSVGIGQISSEVPQNLSASRPQDRQFILSSKKLLLSDSGFYLCAWSKLDRDYSGYTFGSGTRLTVV.

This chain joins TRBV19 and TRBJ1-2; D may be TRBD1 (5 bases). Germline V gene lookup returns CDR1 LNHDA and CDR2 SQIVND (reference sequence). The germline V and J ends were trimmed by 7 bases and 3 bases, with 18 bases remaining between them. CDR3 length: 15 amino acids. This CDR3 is CASKGGRGGDYGYTF. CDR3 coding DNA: TGTGCCAGTAAAGGCGGTAGGGGAGGGGACTATGGCTACACCTTC. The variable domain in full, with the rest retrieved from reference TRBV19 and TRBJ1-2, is DGGITQSPKYLFRKEGQNVTLSCEQNLNHDAMYWYRQDPGQGLRLIYYSQIVNDFQKGDIAEGYSVSREKKESFPLTVTSAQKNPTAFYLCASKGGRGGDYGYTFGSGTRLTVV.

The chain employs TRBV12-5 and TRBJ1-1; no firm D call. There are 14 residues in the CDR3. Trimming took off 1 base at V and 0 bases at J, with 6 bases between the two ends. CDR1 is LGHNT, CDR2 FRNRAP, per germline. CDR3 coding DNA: TGTGCTAGTGGTTTGGCATTAATGAACACTGAAGCTTTCTTT. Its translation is CASGLALMNTEAFF.

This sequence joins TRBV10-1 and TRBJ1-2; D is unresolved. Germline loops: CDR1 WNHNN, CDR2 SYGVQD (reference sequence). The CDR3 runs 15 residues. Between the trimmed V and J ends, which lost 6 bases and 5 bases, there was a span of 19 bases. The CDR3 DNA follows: TGCGCCAGCAGCCCGGGTTTTGGCGATCCTTATGGCTACACCTTC. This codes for CASSPGFGDPYGYTF.

As DNA, the CDR3 is TGTGCCAGCGCCAGGGGACAGCGCTCCTACAATGAGCAGTTCTTC. Its translation is CASARGQRSYNEQFF. This sequence joins TRBV5-6 and TRBJ2-1, with 7 bases identical to TRBD1. CDR3 length: 15 residues. The V gene's germline CDR1 is SGHDT and CDR2 YYEEEE. V dropped 7 bases and J dropped 0; count of bases not matched to a gene: 7.

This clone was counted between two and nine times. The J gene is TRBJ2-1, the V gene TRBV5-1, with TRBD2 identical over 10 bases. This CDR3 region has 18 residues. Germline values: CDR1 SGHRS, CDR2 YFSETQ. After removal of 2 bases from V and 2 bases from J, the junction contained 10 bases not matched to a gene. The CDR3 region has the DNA TGCGCCAGCAGCTTCTCTAGCGGGGGTAGGCTCACCTACAATGAGCAGTTCTTC. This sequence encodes CASSFSSGGRLTYNEQFF.

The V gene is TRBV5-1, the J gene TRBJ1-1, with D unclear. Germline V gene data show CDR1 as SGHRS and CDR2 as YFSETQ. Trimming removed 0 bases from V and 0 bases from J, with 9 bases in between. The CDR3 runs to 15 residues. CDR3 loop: CASSLGDPVNTEAFF. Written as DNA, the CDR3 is TGCGCCAGCAGCTTGGGCGACCCGGTGAACACTGAAGCTTTCTTT. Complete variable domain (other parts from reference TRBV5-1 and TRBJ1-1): KAGVTQTPRYLIKTRGQQVTLSCSPISGHRSVSWYQQTPGQGLQFLFEYFSETQRNKGNFPGRFSGRQFSNSRSEMNVSTLELGDSALYLCASSLGDPVNTEAFFGQGTRLTVV.

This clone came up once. CDR3 in amino acids: CARGNVLTF. For the CDR3, the DNA is TGTGCTAGGGGCAACGTCCTGACTTTC. This rearrangement joins TRBV12-5 to TRBJ2-6; D gene unclear. V was shortened by 9 bases and J by 9 bases, with 3 bases between the two germline ends. Germline lookup yields CDR1 LGHNT and CDR2 FRNRAP. This CDR3 spans 9 amino acids.

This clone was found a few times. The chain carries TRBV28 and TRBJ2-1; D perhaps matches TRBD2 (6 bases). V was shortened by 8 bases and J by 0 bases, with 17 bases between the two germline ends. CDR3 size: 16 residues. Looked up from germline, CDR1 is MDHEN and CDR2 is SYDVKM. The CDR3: CASGSRTIYSYNEQFF. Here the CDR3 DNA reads TGTGCCAGCGGATCTCGGACTATTTACTCCTACAATGAGCAGTTCTTC.

CDR3 DNA: TGTGCCAGTAGTATATGGGCGGACAGCTTAGCCGAGCAGTACTTC. Translated: CASSIWADSLAEQYF. This chain connects TRBV19 to TRBJ2-7; D may be TRBD1 (6 bases). Looked up from germline, CDR1 is LNHDA and CDR2 is SQIVND (reference sequence). The CDR3 sequence is 15 residues long. With 2 bases removed from V and 6 bases from J, the gap between germline ends came to 17 bases. The variable domain in full, completed from reference TRBV19 and TRBJ2-7, reads DGGITQSPKYLFRKEGQNVTLSCEQNLNHDAMYWYRQDPGQGLRLIYYSQIVNDFQKGDIAEGYSVSREKKESFPLTVTSAQKNPTAFYLCASSIWADSLAEQYFGPGTRLTVT.

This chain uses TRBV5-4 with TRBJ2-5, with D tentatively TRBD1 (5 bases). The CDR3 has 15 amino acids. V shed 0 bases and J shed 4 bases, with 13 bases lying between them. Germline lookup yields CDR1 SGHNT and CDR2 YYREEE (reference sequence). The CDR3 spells CASSLDQGSRETQYF. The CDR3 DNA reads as TGTGCCAGCAGCTTGGATCAGGGTTCGCGAGAGACCCAGTACTTC.

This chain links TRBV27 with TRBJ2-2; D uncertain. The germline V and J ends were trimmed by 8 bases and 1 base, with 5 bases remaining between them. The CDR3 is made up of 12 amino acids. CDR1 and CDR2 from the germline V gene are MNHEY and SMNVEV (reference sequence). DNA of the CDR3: TGTGCCAGCCCCCGGAACACCGGGGAGCTGTTTTTT. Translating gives CASPRNTGELFF.

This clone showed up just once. CDR3 amino acids: CASSSYPTGSDGYTF. The CDR3 nucleotides are TGTGCCAGCAGTTCCTACCCAACAGGGTCGGATGGCTACACCTTC. The rearrangement joins TRBV6-5 to TRBJ1-2, with D possibly being TRBD1 (6 bases). This CDR3 is built from 15 residues. Germline values: CDR1 MNHEY, CDR2 SVGAGI. V was cut by 4 bases and J by 6 bases, with 18 bases left in between.